This entry describes one T cell receptor (beta chain). Antigen unknown. A much larger clone lies a single base off, so this may be a read error. This sample was taken from a study of blood T cells in healthy people across ages. Findings and limits, study-wide: Older age coincided with a roughly linear decline in TCR beta diversity per million T cells.

It was with a sample-barcoded 5' primer and a J-beta primer mix that a second PCR of roughly 6 to 11 cycles was run. Each CDR3 protein gets one entry after TCRdb re-called the 5' RACE reads with MiXCR. The sample contains approximately 800,000 distinct CDR3 sequences, about 53% of which appear only once. In germline, CDR1 is SGHTA, CDR2 FQGNSA. The CDR3 is 16 amino acids. Sequenced: blood. V is TRBV7-2 and J is TRBJ2-1, with TRBD2 matching over 9 bases. This sequence was found in a man older than 75 in good health. The CDR3 spells CASSLGGLAGIGERFF. The CDR3 nucleotides read TGTGCCAGCAGCTTAGGAGGCCTAGCGGGAATAGGTGAGCGGTTCTTC.